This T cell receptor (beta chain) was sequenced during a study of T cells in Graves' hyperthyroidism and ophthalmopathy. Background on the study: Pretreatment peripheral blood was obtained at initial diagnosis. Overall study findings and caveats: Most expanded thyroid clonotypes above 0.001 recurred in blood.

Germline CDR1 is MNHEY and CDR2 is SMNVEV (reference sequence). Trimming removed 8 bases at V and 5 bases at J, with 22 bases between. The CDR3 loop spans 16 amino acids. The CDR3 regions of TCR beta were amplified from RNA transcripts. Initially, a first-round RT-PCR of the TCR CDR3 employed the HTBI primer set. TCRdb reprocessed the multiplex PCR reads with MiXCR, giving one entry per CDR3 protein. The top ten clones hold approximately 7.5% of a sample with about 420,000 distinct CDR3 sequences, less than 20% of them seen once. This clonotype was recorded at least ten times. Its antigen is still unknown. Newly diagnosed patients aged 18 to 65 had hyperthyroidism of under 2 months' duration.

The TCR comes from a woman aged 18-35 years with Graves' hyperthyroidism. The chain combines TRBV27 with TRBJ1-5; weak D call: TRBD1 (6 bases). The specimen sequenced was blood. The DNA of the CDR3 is TGTGCCAGCGGAATGACCGACAGGCCGGGGGATCAGCCCCAGCATTTT. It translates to CASGMTDRPGDQPQHF.